This T cell receptor (beta chain) was found in a study of neurological immune-mediated disorders. Study findings and constraints: No expanded-clone CDR3 amino acid sequence recurred across subjects, suggesting private TCR-beta repertoires.

Sorted libraries were derived from approximately 1 million CD4+ or CD8+ T cells. TCRdb reprocessed the 5' RACE reads with MiXCR, giving one entry per CDR3 protein. The table has around 21,000 distinct CDR3 sequences, 7% to 8.5% seen once. This CDR3 has 14 amino acids. V was pared by 6 bases and J by 1 base, with 2 bases of the junction left unmatched. In germline, CDR1 is SGHRS, CDR2 YFSETQ. This clonotype was recorded at least ten times. Its target is unknown. The receptor was derived from a woman aged 25-40 years with HTLV-1-associated myelopathy (HAM/TSP). Sequenced input: CD8+ T cells from blood. V and J are TRBV5-1 and TRBJ2-2, with 8 positions matching TRBD2. The CDR3 spells CASMRGENTGELFF. CDR3 sequence (DNA): TGCGCCAGCATGCGGGGGGAGAACACCGGGGAGCTGTTTTTT.